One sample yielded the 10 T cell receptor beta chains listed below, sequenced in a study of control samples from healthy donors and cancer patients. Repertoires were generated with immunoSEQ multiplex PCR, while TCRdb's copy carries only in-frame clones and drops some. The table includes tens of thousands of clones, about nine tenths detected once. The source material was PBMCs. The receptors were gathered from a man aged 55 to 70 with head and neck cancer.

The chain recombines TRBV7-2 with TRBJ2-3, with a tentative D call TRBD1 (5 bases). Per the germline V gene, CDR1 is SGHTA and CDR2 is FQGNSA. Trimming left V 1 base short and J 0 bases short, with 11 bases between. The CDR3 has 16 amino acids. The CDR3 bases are TGTGCCAGCAGCTTAGATTCTACAGGAAGCACAGATACGCAGTATTTT. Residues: CASSLDSTGSTDTQYF. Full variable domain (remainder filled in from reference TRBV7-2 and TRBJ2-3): GAGVSQSPSNKVTEKGKDVELRCDPISGHTALYWYRQSLGQGLEFLIYFQGNSAPDKSGLPSDRFSAERTGGSVSTLTIQRTQQEDSAVYLCASSLDSTGSTDTQYFGPGTRLTVL.

CDR3 bases: TGTGCCATCAGTGAAGGGGACAGTCACCAAGAGACCCAGTACTTC. Amino acid sequence: CAISEGDSHQETQYF. The V and J genes are TRBV10-3 and TRBJ2-5; 7 bases fit TRBD1. The V gene end was trimmed by 3 bases and the J gene end by 0 bases; junction bases not matched to a gene: 4. Germline V gives CDR1 ENHRY, CDR2 SYGVKD. This CDR3 contains 15 residues.

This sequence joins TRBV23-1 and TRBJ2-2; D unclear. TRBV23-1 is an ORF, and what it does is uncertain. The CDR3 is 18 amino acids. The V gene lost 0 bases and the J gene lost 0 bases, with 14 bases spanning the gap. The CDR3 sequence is CASSQSRSDIANTGELFF. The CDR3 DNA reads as TGCGCCAGCAGTCAATCTAGATCCGACATCGCGAACACCGGGGAGCTGTTTTTT.

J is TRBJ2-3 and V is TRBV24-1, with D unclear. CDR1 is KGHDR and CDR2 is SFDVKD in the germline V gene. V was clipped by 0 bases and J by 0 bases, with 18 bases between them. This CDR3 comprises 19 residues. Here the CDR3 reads CATSDLGRWSVASTDTQYF. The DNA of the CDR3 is TGTGCCACCAGTGATTTGGGCAGGTGGAGTGTGGCTAGCACAGATACGCAGTATTTT.

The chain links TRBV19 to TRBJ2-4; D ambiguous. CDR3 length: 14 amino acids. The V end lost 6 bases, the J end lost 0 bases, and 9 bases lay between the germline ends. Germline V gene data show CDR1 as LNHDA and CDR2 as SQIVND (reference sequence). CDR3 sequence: CASSQLLAKNIQYF. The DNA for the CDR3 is TGTGCCAGTAGCCAACTTTTAGCCAAAAACATTCAGTACTTC.

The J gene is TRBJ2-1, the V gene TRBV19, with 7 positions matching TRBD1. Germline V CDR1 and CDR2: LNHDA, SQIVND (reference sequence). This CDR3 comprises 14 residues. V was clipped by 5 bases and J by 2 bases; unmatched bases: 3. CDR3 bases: TGTGCCAGTAGTCTCGGGACAGCCTACAATGAGCAGTTCTTC. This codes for CASSLGTAYNEQFF.

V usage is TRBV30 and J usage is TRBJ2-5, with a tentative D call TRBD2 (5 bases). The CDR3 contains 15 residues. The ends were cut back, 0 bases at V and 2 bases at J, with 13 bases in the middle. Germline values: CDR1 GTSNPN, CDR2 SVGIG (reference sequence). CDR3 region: CAWSVSSGRQETQYF. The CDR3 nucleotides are TGTGCCTGGAGTGTATCTTCGGGGAGACAAGAGACCCAGTACTTC.

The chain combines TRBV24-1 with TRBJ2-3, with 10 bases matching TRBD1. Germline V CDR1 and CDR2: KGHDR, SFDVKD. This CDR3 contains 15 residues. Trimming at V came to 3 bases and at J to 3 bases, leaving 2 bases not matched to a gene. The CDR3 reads CATSDPGQGTDTQYF. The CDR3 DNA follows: TGTGCCACCAGTGATCCGGGACAGGGGACAGATACGCAGTATTTT.

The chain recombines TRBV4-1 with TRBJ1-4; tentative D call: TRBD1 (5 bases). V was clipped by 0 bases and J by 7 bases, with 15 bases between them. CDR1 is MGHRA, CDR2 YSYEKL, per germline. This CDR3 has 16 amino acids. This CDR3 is CASSQEGSGRGEKLFF. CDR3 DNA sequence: TGCGCCAGCAGCCAAGAAGGTTCCGGGAGGGGTGAAAAACTGTTTTTT.

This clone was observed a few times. The CDR3 sequence is CATGTSGRNEQFF. DNA of the CDR3: TGTGCCACCGGGACTAGCGGAAGGAATGAGCAGTTCTTC. V usage is TRBV24-1 and J usage is TRBJ2-1; 11 bases are shared with TRBD2. CDR1 is KGHDR and CDR2 is SFDVKD in the germline V gene. J lost 7 bases, V lost 9 bases, and 4 bases had no gene match. This CDR3 has 13 residues.